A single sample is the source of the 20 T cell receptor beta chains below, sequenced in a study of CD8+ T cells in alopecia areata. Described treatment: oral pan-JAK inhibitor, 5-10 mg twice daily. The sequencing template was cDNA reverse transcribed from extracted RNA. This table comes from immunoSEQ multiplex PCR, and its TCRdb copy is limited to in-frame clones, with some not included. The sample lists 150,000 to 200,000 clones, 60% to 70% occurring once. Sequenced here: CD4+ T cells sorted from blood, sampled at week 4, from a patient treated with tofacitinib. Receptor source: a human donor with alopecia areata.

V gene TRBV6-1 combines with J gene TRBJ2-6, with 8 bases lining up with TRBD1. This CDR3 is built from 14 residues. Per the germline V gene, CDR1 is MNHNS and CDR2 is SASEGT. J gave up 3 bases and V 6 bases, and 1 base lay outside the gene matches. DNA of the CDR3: TGTGCCAGCAGGGACAGGGTTGGGGCCAACGTCCTGACTTTC. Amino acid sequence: CASRDRVGANVLTF.

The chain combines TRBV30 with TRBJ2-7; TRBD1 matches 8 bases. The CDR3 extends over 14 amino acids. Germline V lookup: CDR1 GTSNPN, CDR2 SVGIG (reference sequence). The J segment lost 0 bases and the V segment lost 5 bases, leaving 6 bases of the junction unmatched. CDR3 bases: TGTGCCTGGGGGGACGGACAGGGCTCCTACGAGCAGTACTTC. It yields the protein CAWGDGQGSYEQYF.

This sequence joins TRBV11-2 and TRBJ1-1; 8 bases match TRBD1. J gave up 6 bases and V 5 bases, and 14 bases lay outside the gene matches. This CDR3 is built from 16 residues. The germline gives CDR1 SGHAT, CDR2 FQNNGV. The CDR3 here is CASSPTSGGKRAEAFF. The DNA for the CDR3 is TGTGCCAGCAGCCCGACGTCAGGGGGCAAAAGGGCTGAAGCTTTCTTT. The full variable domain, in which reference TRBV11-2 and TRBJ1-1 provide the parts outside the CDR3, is EAGVAQSPRYKIIEKRQSVAFWCNPISGHATLYWYQQILGQGPKLLIQFQNNGVVDDSQLPKDRFSAERLKGVDSTLKIQPAKLEDSAVYLCASSPTSGGKRAEAFFGQGTRLTVV.

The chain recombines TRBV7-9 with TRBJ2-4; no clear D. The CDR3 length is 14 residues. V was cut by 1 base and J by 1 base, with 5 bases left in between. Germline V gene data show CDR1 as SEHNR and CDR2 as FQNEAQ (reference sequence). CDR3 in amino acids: CASSLEYAKNIQYF. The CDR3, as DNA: TGTGCCAGCAGCTTAGAATATGCCAAAAACATTCAGTACTTC.

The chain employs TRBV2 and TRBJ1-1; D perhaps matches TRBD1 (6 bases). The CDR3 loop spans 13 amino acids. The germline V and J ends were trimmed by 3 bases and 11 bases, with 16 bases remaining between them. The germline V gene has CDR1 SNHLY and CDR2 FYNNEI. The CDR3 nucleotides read TGTGCCAGCAGTGATGGAGGGGGGCGTTTGGCTTTCTTT. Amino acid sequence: CASSDGGGRLAFF.

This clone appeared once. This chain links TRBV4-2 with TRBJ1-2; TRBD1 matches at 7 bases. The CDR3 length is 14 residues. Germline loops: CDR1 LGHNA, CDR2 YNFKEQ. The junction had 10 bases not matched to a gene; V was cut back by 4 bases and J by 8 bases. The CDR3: CASSRTSGTAGYTF. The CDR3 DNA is TGTGCCAGCAGCCGGACCTCCGGGACAGCGGGCTACACCTTC.

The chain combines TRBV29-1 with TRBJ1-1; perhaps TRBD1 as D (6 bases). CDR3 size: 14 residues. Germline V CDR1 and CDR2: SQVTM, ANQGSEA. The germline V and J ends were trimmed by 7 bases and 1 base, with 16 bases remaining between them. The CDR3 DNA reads TGCAGCGCCAATCAGGGGTTAAGGAACACTGAAGCTTTCTTT. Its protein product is CSANQGLRNTEAFF. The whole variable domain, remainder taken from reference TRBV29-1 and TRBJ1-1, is SAVISQKPSRDICQRGTSLTIQCQVDSQVTMMFWYRQQPGQSLTLIATANQGSEATYESGFVIDKFPISRPNLTFSTLTVSNMSPEDSSIYLCSANQGLRNTEAFFGQGTRLTVV.

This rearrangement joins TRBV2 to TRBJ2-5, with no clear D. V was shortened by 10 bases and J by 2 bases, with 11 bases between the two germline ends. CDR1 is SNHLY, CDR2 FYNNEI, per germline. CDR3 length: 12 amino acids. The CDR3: CAKGIPQETQYF. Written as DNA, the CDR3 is TGTGCCAAGGGCATACCGCAAGAGACCCAGTACTTC. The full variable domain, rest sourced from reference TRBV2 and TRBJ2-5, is EPEVTQTPSHQVTQMGQEVILRCVPISNHLYFYWYRQILGQKVEFLVSFYNNEISEKSEIFDDQFSVERPDGSNFTLKIRSTKLEDSAMYFCAKGIPQETQYFGPGTRLLVL.

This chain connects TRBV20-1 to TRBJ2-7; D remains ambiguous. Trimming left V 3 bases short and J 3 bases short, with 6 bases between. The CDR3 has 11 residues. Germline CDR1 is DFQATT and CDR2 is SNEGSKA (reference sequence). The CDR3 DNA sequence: TGCAGTGCTAGTCTCCACTACGAGCAGTACTTC. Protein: CSASLHYEQYF.

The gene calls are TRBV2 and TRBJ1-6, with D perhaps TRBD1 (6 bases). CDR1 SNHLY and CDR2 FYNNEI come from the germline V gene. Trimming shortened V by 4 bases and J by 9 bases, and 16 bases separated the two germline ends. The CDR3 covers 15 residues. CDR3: CASSVFQGISSPLHF. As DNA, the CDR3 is TGTGCCAGCAGTGTTTTCCAGGGGATCTCTTCACCCCTCCACTTT.

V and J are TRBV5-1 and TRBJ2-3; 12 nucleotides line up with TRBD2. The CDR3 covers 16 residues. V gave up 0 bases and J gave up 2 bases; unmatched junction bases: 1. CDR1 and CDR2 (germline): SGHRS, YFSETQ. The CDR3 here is CASSLGLAGDTDTQYF. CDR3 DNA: TGCGCCAGCAGCTTGGGACTAGCGGGGGACACAGATACGCAGTATTTT.

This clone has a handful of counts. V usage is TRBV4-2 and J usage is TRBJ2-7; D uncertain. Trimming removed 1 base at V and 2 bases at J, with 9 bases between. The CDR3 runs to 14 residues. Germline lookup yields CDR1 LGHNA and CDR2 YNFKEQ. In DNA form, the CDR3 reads TGTGCCAGCAGCCAAGTACTATCTCCCTACGAGCAGTACTTC. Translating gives CASSQVLSPYEQYF.

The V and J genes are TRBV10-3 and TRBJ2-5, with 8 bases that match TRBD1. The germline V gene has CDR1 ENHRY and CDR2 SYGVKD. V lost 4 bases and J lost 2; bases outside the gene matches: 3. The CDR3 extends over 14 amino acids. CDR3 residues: CAISVQGAQETQYF. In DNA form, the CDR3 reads TGTGCCATCAGTGTTCAGGGGGCACAAGAGACCCAGTACTTC.

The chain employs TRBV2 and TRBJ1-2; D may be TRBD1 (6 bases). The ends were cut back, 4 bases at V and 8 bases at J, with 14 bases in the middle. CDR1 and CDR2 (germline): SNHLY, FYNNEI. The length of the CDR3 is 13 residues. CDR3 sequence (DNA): TGTGCCAGCAGTGTATCAGGGGATGGCGGCTACACCTTC. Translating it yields CASSVSGDGGYTF.

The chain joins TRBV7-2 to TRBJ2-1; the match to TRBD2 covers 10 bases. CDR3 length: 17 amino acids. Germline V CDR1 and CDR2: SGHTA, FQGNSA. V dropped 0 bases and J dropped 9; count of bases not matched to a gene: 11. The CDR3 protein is CASSLARPAGGPGEQFF. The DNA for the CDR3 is TGTGCCAGCAGCTTAGCGCGCCCAGCGGGGGGGCCGGGTGAGCAGTTCTTC.

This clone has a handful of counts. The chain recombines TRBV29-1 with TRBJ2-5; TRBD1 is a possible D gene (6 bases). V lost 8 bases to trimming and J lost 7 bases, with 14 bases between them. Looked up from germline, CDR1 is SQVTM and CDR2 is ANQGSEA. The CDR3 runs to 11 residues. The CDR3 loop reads CSSQGVGTQYF. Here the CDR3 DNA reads TGCAGCTCACAGGGAGTGGGGACCCAGTACTTC. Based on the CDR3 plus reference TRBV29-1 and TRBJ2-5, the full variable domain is SAVISQKPSRDICQRGTSLTIQCQVDSQVTMMFWYRQQPGQSLTLIATANQGSEATYESGFVIDKFPISRPNLTFSTLTVSNMSPEDSSIYLCSSQGVGTQYFGPGTRLLVL.

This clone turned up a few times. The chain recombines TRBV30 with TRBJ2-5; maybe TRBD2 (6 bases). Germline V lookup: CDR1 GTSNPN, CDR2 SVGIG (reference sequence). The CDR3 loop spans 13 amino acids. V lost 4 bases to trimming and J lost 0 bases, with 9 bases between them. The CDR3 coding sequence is TGTGCCTGGATGGGACTTTACCAAGAGACCCAGTACTTC. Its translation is CAWMGLYQETQYF.

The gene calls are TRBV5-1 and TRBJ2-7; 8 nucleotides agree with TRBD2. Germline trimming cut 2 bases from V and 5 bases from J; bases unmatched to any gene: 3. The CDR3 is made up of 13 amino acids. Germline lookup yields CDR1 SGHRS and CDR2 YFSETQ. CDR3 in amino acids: CASSFSGVHEQYF. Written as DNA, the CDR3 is TGCGCCAGCAGCTTTAGCGGGGTTCACGAGCAGTACTTC.

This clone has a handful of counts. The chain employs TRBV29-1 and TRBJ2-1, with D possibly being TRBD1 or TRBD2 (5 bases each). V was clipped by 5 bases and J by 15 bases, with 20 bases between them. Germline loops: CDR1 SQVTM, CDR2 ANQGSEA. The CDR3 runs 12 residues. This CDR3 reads CSVQSLSGPPFF. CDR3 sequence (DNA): TGCAGCGTTCAATCCCTCTCGGGGCCTCCGTTCTTC.

The CDR3 sequence is CASARGGWGPEAFF. The CDR3 DNA reads TGTGCCAGCGCCCGGGGAGGGTGGGGCCCTGAAGCTTTCTTT. This rearrangement joins TRBV27 to TRBJ1-1, with a tentative D call TRBD1 (5 bases). The CDR3 loop spans 14 amino acids. Looked up from germline, CDR1 is MNHEY and CDR2 is SMNVEV (reference sequence). V lost 8 bases and J 6 bases, leaving 19 bases between the germline ends.